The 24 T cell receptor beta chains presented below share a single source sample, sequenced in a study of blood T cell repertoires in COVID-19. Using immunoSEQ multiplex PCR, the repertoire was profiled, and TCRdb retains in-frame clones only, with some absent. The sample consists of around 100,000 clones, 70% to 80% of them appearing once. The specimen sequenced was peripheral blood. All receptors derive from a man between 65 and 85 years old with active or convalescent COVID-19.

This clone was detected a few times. CDR3 sequence reads: CASSLVGAGENEQFF. The CDR3 nucleotides read TGCGCCAGCAGCTTGGTGGGGGCTGGAGAAAATGAGCAGTTCTTC. The V call is TRBV5-1, the J call TRBJ2-1; tentatively, D is TRBD1 (6 bases). The length of the CDR3 is 15 residues. Trimming took 0 bases from V and 7 from J, leaving 14 bases between them. Germline CDR1 SGHRS, CDR2 YFSETQ.

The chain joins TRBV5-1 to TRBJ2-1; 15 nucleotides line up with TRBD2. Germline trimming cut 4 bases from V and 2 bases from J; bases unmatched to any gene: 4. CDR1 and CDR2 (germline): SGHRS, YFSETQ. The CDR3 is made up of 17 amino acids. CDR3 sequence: CASSTGLAGGPYNEQFF. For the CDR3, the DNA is TGCGCCAGCAGCACGGGACTAGCGGGAGGTCCCTACAATGAGCAGTTCTTC.

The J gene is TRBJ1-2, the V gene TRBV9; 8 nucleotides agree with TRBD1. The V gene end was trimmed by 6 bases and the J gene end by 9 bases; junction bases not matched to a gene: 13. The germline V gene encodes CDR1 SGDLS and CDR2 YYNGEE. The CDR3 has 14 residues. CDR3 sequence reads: CASTSGQEGGSYTF. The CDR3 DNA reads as TGTGCCAGCACCTCGGGACAGGAAGGAGGGAGCTACACCTTC.

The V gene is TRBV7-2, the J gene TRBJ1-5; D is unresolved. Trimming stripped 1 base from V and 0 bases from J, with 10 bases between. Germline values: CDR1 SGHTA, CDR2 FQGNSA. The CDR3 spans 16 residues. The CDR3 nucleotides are TGTGCCAGCAGCTTAGGCAGTCTTTATAGCAATCAGCCCCAGCATTTT. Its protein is CASSLGSLYSNQPQHF. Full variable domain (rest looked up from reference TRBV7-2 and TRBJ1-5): GAGVSQSPSNKVTEKGKDVELRCDPISGHTALYWYRQSLGQGLEFLIYFQGNSAPDKSGLPSDRFSAERTGGSVSTLTIQRTQQEDSAVYLCASSLGSLYSNQPQHFGDGTRLSIL.

The CDR3 coding sequence is TGTGCCAGCAGTTACAAGGGACAGGGGCAGTTCTTC. Translating it yields CASSYKGQGQFF. This chain links TRBV6-2 or TRBV6-3 with TRBJ2-1; 9 positions agree with TRBD1. CDR1 is MNHEY, CDR2 SVGEGT, per germline. This CDR3 is built from 12 residues. V was clipped by 2 bases and J by 12 bases; unmatched bases: 2.

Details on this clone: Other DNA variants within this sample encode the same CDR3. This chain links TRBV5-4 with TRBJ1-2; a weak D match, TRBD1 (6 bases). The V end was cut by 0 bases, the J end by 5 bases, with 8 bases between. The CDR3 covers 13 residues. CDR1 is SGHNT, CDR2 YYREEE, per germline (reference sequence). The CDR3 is CASSLEGGYGYTF. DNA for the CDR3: TGTGCCAGCAGCTTGGAGGGGGGGTATGGCTACACCTTC.

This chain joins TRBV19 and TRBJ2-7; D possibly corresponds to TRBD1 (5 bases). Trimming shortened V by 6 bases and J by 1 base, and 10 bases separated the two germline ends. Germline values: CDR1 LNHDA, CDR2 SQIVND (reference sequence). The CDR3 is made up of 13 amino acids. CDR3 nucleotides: TGTGCCAGTAGCCCGACAGCGTCCTACGAGCAGTACTTC. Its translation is CASSPTASYEQYF.

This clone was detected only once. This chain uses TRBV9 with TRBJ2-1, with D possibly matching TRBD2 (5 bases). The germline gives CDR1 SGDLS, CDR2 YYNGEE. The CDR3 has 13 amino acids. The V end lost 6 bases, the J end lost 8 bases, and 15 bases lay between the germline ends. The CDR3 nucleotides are TGTGCCAGCACCGCCGAGGGTGGGGATGAGCAGTTCTTC. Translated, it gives CASTAEGGDEQFF.

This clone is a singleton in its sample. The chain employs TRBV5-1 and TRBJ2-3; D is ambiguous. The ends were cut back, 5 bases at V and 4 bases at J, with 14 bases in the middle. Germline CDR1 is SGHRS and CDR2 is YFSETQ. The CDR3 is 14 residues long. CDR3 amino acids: CASRQPEAPDTQYF. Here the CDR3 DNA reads TGCGCCAGCAGGCAGCCCGAGGCCCCAGATACGCAGTATTTT.

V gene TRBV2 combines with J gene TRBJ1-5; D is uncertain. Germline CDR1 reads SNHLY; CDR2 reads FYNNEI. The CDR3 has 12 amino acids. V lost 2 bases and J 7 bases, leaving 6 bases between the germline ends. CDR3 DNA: TGTGCCAGCAGTGAACCTGTGCAGCCCCAGCATTTT. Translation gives CASSEPVQPQHF.

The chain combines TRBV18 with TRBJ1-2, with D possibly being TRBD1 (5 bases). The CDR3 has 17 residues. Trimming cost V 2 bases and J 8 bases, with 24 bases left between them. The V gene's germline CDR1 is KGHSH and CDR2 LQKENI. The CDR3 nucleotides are TGTGCCAGCTCACCAAACCTAAGAGGGGACTCTTCGGGGGGCTACACCTTC. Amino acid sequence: CASSPNLRGDSSGGYTF.

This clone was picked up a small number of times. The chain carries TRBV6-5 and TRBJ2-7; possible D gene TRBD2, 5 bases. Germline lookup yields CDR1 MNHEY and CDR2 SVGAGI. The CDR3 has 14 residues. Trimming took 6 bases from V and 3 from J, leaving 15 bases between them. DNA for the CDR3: TGTGCCAGCAGGGACTCCAATCGCGACTACGAGCAGTACTTC. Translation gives CASRDSNRDYEQYF.

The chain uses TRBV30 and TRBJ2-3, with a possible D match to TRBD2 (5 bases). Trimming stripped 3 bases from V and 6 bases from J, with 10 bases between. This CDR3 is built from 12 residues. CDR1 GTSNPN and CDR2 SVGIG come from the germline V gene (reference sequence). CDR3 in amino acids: CAWSGPGDTQYF. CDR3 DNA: TGTGCCTGGAGCGGCCCGGGGGATACGCAGTATTTT.

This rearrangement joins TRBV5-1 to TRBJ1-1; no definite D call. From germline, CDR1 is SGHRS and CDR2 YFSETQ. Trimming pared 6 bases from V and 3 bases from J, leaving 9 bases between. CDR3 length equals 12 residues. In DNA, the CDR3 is TGCGCCAGCACCGGGAGTTACACTGAAGCTTTCTTT. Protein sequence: CASTGSYTEAFF.

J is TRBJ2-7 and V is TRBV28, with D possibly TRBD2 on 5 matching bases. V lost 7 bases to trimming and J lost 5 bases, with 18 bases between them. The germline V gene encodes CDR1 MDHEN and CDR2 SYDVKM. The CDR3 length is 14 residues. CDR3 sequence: CASTSSTGMDEQYF. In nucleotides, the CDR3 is TGTGCCAGCACCTCCTCGACCGGGATGGACGAGCAGTACTTC.

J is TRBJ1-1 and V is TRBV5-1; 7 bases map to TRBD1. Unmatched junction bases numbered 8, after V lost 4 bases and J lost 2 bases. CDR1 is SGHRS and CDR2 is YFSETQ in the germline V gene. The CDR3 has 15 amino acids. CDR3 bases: TGCGCCAGCAGCCCGAGGACAGGCGGAAACACTGAAGCTTTCTTT. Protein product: CASSPRTGGNTEAFF.

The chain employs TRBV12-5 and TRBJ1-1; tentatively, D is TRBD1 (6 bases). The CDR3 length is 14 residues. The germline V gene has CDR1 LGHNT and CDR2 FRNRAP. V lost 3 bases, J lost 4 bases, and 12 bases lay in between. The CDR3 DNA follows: TGTGCTAGTGGTTTCGACAGGATGTCCACTGAAGCTTTCTTT. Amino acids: CASGFDRMSTEAFF.

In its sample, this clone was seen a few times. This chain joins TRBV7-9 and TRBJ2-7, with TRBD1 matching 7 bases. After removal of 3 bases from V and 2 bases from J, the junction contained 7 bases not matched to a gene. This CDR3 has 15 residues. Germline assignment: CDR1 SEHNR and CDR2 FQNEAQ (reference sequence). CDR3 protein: CASSLGQGETYEQYF. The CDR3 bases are TGTGCCAGCAGCTTGGGCCAGGGGGAGACCTACGAGCAGTACTTC. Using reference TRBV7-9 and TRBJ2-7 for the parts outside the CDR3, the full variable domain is DTGVSQNPRHKITKRGQNVTFRCDPISEHNRLYWYRQTLGQGPEFLTYFQNEAQLEKSRLLSDRFSAERPKGSFSTLEIQRTEQGDSAMYLCASSLGQGETYEQYFGPGTRLTVT.

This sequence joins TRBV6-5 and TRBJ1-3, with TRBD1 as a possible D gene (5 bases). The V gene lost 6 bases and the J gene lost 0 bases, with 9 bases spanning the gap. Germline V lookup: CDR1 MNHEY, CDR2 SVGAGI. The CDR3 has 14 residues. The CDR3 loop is CASRRGNSGNTIYF. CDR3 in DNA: TGTGCCAGCAGACGGGGGAACTCTGGAAACACCATATATTTT.

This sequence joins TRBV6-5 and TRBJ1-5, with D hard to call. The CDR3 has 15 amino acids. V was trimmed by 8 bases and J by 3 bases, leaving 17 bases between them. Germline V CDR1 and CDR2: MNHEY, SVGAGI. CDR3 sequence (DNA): TGTGCCAGCCGACGGGAGGGTAATATCAATCAGCCCCAGCATTTT. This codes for CASRREGNINQPQHF.

Here the CDR3 reads CASSLALGLATDTQYF. In DNA, the CDR3 is TGTGCCAGCAGCTTGGCTTTGGGACTAGCGACAGATACGCAGTATTTT. This chain connects TRBV5-6 to TRBJ2-3, with 10 bases lining up with TRBD2. With V trimmed by 0 bases and J by 3 bases, 4 bases remained unmatched. The CDR3 runs to 16 residues. Germline values: CDR1 SGHDT, CDR2 YYEEEE.

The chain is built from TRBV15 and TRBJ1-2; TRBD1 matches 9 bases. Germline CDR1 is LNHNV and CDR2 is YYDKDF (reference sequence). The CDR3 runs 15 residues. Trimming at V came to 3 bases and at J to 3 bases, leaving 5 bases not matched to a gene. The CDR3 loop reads CATSRERDRDYGYTF. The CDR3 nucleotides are TGTGCCACCAGCAGGGAAAGGGACAGGGACTATGGCTACACCTTC. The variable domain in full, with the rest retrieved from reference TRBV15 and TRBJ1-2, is DAMVIQNPRYQVTQFGKPVTLSCSQTLNHNVMYWYQQKSSQAPKLLFHYYDKDFNNEADTPDNFQSRRPNTSFCFLDIRSPGLGDTAMYLCATSRERDRDYGYTFGSGTRLTVV.

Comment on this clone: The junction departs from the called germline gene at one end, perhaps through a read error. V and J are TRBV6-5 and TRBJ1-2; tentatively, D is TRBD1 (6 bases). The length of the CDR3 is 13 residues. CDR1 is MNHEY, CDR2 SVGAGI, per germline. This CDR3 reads CASRYSGVYGYTF. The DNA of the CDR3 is TGTGCCAGCAGATACTCAGGGGTCTATGGCTACACCTTC.

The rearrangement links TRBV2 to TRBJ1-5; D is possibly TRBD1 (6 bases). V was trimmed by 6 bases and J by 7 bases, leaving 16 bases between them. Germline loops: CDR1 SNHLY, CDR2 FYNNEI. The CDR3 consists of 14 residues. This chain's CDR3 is CASRSGGGVQPQHF. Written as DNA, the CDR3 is TGTGCCAGCAGGTCGGGAGGGGGGGTACAGCCCCAGCATTTT.